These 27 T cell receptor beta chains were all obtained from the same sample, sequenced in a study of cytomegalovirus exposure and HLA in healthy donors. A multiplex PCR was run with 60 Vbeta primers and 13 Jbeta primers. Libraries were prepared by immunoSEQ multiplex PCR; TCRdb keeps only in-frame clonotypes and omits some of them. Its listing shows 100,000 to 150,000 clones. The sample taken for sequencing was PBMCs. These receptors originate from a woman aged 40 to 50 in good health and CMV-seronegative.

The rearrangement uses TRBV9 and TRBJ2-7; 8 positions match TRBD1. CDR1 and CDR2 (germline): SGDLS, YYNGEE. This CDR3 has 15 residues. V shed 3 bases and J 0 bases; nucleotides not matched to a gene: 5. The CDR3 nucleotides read TGTGCCAGCAGCGCTGGACAGGGAAGCTCCTACGAGCAGTACTTC. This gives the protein CASSAGQGSSYEQYF.

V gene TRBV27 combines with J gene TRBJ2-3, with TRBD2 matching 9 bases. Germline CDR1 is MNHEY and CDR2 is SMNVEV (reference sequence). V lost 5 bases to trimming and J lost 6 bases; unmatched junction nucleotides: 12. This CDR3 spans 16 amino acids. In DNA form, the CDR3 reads TGTGCCAGCAGTCCCCGAGAGGGCGGGGGGGCGGATACGCAGTATTTT. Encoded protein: CASSPREGGGADTQYF.

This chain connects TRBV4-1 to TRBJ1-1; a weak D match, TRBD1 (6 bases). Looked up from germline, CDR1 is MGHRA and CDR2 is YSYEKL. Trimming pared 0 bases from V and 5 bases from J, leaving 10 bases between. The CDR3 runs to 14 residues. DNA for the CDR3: TGCGCCAGCAGCCAAGAAACAGGGATTACTGAAGCTTTCTTT. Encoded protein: CASSQETGITEAFF.

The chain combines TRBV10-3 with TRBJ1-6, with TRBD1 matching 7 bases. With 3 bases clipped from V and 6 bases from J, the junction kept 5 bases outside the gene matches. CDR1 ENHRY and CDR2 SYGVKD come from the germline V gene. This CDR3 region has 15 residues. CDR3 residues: CAISEGTAINSPLHF. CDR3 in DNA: TGTGCCATCAGTGAAGGGACAGCGATTAATTCACCCCTCCACTTT.

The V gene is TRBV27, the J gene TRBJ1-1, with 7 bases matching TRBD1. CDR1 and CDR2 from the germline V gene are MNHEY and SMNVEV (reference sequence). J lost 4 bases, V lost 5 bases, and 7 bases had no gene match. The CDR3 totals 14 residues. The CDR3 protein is CASSPTQGITEAFF. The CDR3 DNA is TGTGCCAGCAGTCCCACACAGGGGATCACTGAAGCTTTCTTT.

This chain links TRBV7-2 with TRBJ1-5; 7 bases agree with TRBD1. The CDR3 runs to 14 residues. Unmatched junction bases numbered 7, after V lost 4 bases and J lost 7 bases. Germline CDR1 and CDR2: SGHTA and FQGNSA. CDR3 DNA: TGTGCCAGCAGCTCGGGACAGTCTTGGCAGCCCCAGCATTTT. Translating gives CASSSGQSWQPQHF. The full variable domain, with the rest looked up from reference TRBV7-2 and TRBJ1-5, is GAGVSQSPSNKVTEKGKDVELRCDPISGHTALYWYRQSLGQGLEFLIYFQGNSAPDKSGLPSDRFSAERTGGSVSTLTIQRTQQEDSAVYLCASSSGQSWQPQHFGDGTRLSIL.

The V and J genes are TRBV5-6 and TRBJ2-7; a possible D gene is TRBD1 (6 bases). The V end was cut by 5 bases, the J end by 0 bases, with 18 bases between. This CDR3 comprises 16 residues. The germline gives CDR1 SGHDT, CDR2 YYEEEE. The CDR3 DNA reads TGTGCCAGCAGGTCTGCCGGGACACGGACCTCCTACGAGCAGTACGTC. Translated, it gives CASRSAGTRTSYEQYV.

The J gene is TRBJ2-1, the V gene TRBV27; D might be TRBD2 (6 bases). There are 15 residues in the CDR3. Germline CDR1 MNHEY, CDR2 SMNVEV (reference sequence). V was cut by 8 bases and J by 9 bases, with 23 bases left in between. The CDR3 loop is CASFRGGPTMGEQFF. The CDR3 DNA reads TGTGCCAGCTTCCGGGGAGGCCCGACCATGGGTGAGCAGTTCTTC.

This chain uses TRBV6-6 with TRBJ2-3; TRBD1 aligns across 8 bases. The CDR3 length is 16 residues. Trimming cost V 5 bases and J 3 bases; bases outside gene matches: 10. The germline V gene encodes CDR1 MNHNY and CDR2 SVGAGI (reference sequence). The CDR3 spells CASSTPDREGTDTQYF. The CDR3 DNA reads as TGTGCCAGCAGTACCCCGGACAGGGAAGGAACAGATACGCAGTATTTT.

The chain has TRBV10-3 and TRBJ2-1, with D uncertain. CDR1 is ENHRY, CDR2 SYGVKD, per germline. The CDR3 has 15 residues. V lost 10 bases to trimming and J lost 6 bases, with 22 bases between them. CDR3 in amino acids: CATYTPFGVFNEQFF. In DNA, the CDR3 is TGTGCCACCTACACCCCCTTCGGAGTTTTCAATGAGCAGTTCTTC.

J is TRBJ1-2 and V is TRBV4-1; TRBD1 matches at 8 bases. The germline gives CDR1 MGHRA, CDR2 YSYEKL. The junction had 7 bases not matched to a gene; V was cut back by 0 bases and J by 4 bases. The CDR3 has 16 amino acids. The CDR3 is CASSQDRATGVYGYTF. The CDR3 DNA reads TGCGCCAGCAGCCAAGATCGGGCGACAGGGGTCTATGGCTACACCTTC.

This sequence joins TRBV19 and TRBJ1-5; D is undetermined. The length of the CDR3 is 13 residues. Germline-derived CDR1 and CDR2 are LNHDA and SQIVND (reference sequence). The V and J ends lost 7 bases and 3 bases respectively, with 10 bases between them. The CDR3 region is CASKYSYNQPQHF. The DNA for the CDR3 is TGTGCCAGTAAGTACAGTTACAATCAGCCCCAGCATTTT.

The CDR3 bases are TGTGCCAGTACCCTGGCGGGGGGACCCGGGGAGCTGTTTTTT. It yields the protein CASTLAGGPGELFF. This chain connects TRBV19 to TRBJ2-2, with 8 bases lining up with TRBD2. The CDR3 runs 14 residues. Germline assignment: CDR1 LNHDA and CDR2 SQIVND (reference sequence). V gave up 7 bases and J gave up 6 bases; unmatched junction bases: 7.

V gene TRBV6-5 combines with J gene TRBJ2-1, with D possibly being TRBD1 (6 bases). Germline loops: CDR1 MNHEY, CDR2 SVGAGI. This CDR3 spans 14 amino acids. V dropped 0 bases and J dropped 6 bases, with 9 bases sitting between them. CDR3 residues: CASSYSGRGNEQFF. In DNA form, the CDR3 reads TGTGCCAGCAGTTACTCAGGCAGGGGCAATGAGCAGTTCTTC.

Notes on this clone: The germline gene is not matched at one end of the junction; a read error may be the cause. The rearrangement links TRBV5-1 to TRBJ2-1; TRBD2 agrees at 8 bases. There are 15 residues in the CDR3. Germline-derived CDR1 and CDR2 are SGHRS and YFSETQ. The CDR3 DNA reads TGCGCCAGCAGCTTGGCGGTAGCGGGGTACACTGAGCAGTTCTTC. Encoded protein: CASSLAVAGYTEQFF.

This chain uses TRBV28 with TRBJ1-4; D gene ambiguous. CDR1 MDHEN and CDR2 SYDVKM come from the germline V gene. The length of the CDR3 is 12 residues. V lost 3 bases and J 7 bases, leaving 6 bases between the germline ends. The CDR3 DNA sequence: TGTGCCAGCAGTTTCTCCTTTGAAAAACTGTTTTTT. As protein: CASSFSFEKLFF.

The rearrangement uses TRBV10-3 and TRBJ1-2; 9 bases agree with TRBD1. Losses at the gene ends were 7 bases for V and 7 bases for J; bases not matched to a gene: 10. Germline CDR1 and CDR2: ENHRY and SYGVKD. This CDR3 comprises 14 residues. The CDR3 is CAIKSGTGPFGYTF. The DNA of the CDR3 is TGTGCCATCAAATCCGGGACAGGGCCCTTTGGCTACACCTTC.

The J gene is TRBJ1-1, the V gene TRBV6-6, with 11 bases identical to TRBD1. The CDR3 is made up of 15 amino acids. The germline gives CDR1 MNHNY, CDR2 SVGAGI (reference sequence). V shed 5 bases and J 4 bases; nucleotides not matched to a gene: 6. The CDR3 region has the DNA TGTGCCAGCAGTCAGGCCGGGACAGGGGGCACTGAAGCTTTCTTT. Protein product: CASSQAGTGGTEAFF.

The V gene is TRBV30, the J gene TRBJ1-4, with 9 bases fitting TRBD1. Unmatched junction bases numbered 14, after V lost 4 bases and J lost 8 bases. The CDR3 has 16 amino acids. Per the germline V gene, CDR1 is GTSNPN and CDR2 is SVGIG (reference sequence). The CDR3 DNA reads TGTGCCTGGAACATGGGTACAGGGGGCGAAAAGGAAAAACTGTTTTTT. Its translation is CAWNMGTGGEKEKLFF.

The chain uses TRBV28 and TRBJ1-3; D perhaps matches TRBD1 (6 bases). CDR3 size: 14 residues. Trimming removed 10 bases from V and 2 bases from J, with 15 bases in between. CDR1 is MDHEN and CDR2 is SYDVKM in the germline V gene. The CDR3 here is CATGGQPPGNTIYF. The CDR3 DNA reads TGTGCCACCGGAGGACAGCCCCCTGGAAACACCATATATTTT.

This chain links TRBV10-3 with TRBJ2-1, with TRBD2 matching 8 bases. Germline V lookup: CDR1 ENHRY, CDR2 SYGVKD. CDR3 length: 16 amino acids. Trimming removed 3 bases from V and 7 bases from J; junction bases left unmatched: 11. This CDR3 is CAISDFISSGGNEQFF. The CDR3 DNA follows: TGTGCCATCAGTGATTTTATTTCGAGCGGGGGAAATGAGCAGTTCTTC.

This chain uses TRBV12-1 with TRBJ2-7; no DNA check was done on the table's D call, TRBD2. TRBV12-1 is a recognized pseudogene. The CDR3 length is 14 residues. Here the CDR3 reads CARVLSKELREQYF. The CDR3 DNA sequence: TGTGCCAGAGTCCTGAGTAAGGAACTACGCGAGCAGTACTTC.

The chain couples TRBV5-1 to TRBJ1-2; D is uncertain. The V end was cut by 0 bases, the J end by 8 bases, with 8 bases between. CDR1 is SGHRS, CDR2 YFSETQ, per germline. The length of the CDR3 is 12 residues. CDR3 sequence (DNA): TGCGCCAGCAGCTTGGGCTCAGGCGGCTACACCTTC. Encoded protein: CASSLGSGGYTF.

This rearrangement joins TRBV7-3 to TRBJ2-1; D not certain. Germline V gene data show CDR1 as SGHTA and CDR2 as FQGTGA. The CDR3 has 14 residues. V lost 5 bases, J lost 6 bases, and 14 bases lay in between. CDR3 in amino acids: CASSPPSRPNEQFF. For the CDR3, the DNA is TGTGCCAGCAGCCCCCCTTCGCGCCCCAATGAGCAGTTCTTC.

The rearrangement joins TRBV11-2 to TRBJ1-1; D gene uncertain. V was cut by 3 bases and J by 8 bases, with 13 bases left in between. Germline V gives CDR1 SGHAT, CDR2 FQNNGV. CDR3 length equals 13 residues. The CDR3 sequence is CASSLNRGLEAFF. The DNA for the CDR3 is TGTGCCAGCAGCTTGAACCGAGGGTTGGAAGCTTTCTTT.

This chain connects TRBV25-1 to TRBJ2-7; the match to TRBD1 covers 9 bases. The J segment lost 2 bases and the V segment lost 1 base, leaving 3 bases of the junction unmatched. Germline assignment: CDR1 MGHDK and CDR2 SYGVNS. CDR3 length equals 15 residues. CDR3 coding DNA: TGTGCCAGCAGTGAATCCGGGGACAGGGCCTACGAGCAGTACTTC. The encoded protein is CASSESGDRAYEQYF.

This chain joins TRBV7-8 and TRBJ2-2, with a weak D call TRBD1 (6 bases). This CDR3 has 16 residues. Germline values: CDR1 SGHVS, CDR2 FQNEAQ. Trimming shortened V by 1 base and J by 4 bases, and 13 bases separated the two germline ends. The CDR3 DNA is TGTGCCAGCAGCTTAGAGGTTGGGACACCCACCGGGGAGCTGTTTTTT. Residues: CASSLEVGTPTGELFF.